These 31 T cell receptor beta chains originate from one sample sequenced in a study of T cells in Graves' hyperthyroidism and ophthalmopathy (dated by TCRdb to the late 2010s). To prepare the library, multiplex PCR was applied. TCRdb records Illumina HiSeq 2000 as the sequencer. Amplification of TCR beta CDR3 regions was carried out from RNA transcripts. The TCR CDR3 was subjected to a first round of RT-PCR using the HTBI primer set and the Qiagen OneStep RT-PCR kit. TCRdb cleaned the public reads at Q25 with fastp, built clones with MiXCR and kept in-frame beta chains. Every CDR3 protein is listed once, alongside the most common genes and DNA of its rows. This sample is represented by 400,000 or so distinct CDR3 sequences; about 14% of them were singletons. Of the sample, around 20% is held by the ten largest clones. The sequencing sample was made of blood. These receptors were taken from a woman in her thirties with Graves' ophthalmopathy.

This clonotype was seen ten or more times. V gene TRBV11-2 combines with J gene TRBJ2-3, with 8 nucleotides matching TRBD2. J was trimmed by 6 bases and V by 2 bases; bases with no gene match: 10. Germline CDR1 is SGHAT and CDR2 is FQNNGV. The CDR3 spans 16 residues. The CDR3 protein is CASSLRRRGGEDTQYF. CDR3 sequence (DNA): TGTGCCAGCAGCTTAAGGCGACGGGGGGGCGAGGATACGCAGTATTTT.

This chain links TRBV4-1 with TRBJ2-1; no clear D gene. V dropped 5 bases and J dropped 12 bases, with 17 bases sitting between them. Germline CDR1 is MGHRA and CDR2 is YSYEKL. The CDR3 is 13 residues long. The chain's CDR3 is CASSVPLAGLQFF. Written as DNA, the CDR3 is TGCGCCAGCAGCGTACCTTTAGCCGGCTTGCAGTTCTTC.

This clonotype has at least ten counts. The CDR3 coding sequence is TGCAGTGCTAGAGGGGCGACAGGGCGAGATGAGACCCAGTACTTC. Amino acids: CSARGATGRDETQYF. The rearrangement links TRBV20-1 to TRBJ2-5; 7 positions match TRBD1. This CDR3 comprises 15 residues. With 1 base clipped from V and 5 bases from J, the junction kept 10 bases outside the gene matches. Germline V gene lookup returns CDR1 DFQATT and CDR2 SNEGSKA (reference sequence).

The rearrangement uses TRBV6-1 and TRBJ2-1; tentative D call: TRBD1 (6 bases). The CDR3 totals 14 residues. Germline CDR1 is MNHNS and CDR2 is SASEGT. V lost 6 bases and J lost 3, with 12 bases in between. The CDR3 here is CASRTGNFYNEQFF. DNA of the CDR3: TGTGCCAGCAGGACAGGTAATTTCTACAATGAGCAGTTCTTC.

This clonotype was counted at least ten times. The rearrangement joins TRBV11-3 to TRBJ1-1; 8 bases align to TRBD1. Trimming took 5 bases from V and 6 from J; bases not matched to a gene: 11. Germline loops: CDR1 SGHNT, CDR2 YENEEA. CDR3 length equals 15 residues. CDR3 sequence: CASSRRPGGSAEAFF. The DNA for the CDR3 is TGTGCCAGCAGCCGACGTCCAGGGGGCAGCGCTGAAGCTTTCTTT.

This clonotype has at least ten counts. At one of its ends the junction is not consistent with the germline gene, which may arise from a read error. The genes are TRBV20-1 and TRBJ2-7; maybe TRBD1 (6 bases). CDR1 and CDR2 from the germline V gene are DFQATT and SNEGSKA (reference sequence). CDR3 size: 13 residues. The CDR3 here is CSAGDRSSYEQYF. Here the CDR3 DNA reads TGCAGTGCTGGAGACAGGAGCTCCTACGAGCAGTACTTC.

This clonotype appeared many times. The J gene is TRBJ2-3, the V gene TRBV7-2; D might be TRBD2 (6 bases). V gave up 1 base and J gave up 2 bases, with 10 bases separating them. Germline assignment: CDR1 SGHTA and CDR2 FQGNSA. The CDR3 runs 15 residues. CDR3: CASSLVAANTDTQYF. CDR3 DNA sequence: TGTGCCAGCAGCTTAGTAGCGGCTAACACAGATACGCAGTATTTT.

CDR3 sequence (DNA): TGTGCCAGCAGCGTAAATGCGATTGGCTCTGGAAACACCATATATTTT. This encodes CASSVNAIGSGNTIYF. The rearrangement joins TRBV9 to TRBJ1-3, with no clear D. The CDR3 runs to 16 residues. Trimming shortened V by 1 base and J by 0 bases, and 11 bases separated the two germline ends. The germline gives CDR1 SGDLS, CDR2 YYNGEE.

The table lists this clonotype with many counts. V is TRBV6-1 and J is TRBJ2-3; 7 bases align to TRBD1. CDR1 is MNHNS and CDR2 is SASEGT in the germline V gene. The junction had 0 bases not matched to a gene; V was cut back by 2 bases and J by 4 bases. CDR3 length: 13 residues. This CDR3 is CASSETGADTQYF. CDR3 DNA sequence: TGTGCCAGCAGTGAAACAGGGGCAGATACGCAGTATTTT.

Ten or more counts support this clonotype. The rearrangement links TRBV2 to TRBJ2-7; 8 positions match TRBD1. The ends lost 5 bases at V and 2 bases at J; junction bases unmatched: 8. Germline CDR1 reads SNHLY; CDR2 reads FYNNEI. The CDR3 spans 15 residues. The CDR3 coding sequence is TGTGCCAGCAGTTCCAGGGGGCTACTACCCTACGAGCAGTACTTC. This translates into CASSSRGLLPYEQYF.

This clonotype was observed at least ten times. The chain uses TRBV28 and TRBJ1-5; D call uncertain. V lost 6 bases and J 4 bases, leaving 4 bases between the germline ends. Germline CDR1 and CDR2: MDHEN and SYDVKM. The CDR3 has 11 residues. CDR3 in amino acids: CASSPNQPQHF. CDR3 DNA: TGTGCCAGCAGCCCTAATCAGCCCCAGCATTTT. Filled out from reference TRBV28 and TRBJ1-5, the complete variable domain reads DVKVTQSSRYLVKRTGEKVFLECVQDMDHENMFWYRQDPGLGLRLIYFSYDVKMKEKGDIPEGYSVSREKKERFSLILESASTNQTSMYLCASSPNQPQHFGDGTRLSIL.

The sample holds many counts of this clonotype. The chain uses TRBV20-1 and TRBJ1-6; no clear D. Trimming stripped 0 bases from V and 2 bases from J, with 8 bases between. Germline assignment: CDR1 DFQATT and CDR2 SNEGSKA (reference sequence). The length of the CDR3 is 15 residues. CDR3 coding DNA: TGCAGTGCTAGAGATGGAGGTCCCTATAATTCACCCCTCCACTTT. Its translation is CSARDGGPYNSPLHF.

The rearrangement uses TRBV20-1 and TRBJ1-2; tentatively, D is TRBD1 (5 bases). The germline V gene has CDR1 DFQATT and CDR2 SNEGSKA (reference sequence). V was shortened by 3 bases and J by 4 bases, with 12 bases between the two germline ends. The CDR3 runs to 13 residues. The CDR3 region has the DNA TGCAGTGCTAGTCTGGGACTGAGCTATGGCTACACCTTC. Its translation: CSASLGLSYGYTF.

This clonotype has ten or more counts. The chain joins TRBV2 to TRBJ1-5; tentatively, D is TRBD1 (5 bases). CDR3 size: 15 residues. With 2 bases removed from V and 0 bases from J, the gap between germline ends came to 8 bases. CDR1 SNHLY and CDR2 FYNNEI come from the germline V gene. The CDR3: CASSENRLSNQPQHF. CDR3 bases: TGTGCCAGCAGTGAAAACAGGCTTAGCAATCAGCCCCAGCATTTT.

This clonotype was picked up many times. The V gene is TRBV11-2, the J gene TRBJ1-2; unclear D gene. Per germline, CDR1 SGHAT and CDR2 FQNNGV. The CDR3 runs 15 residues. V lost 0 bases and J lost 8, with 16 bases in between. The CDR3 coding sequence is TGTGCCAGCAGCTTAGAGGGCCCATTCCGAGTCGGCTACACCTTC. Protein: CASSLEGPFRVGYTF.

Many counts were recorded for this clonotype. Just one base apart from a much larger clone, this may be a read error. For the CDR3, the DNA is TGTGCCAGCAGCCGGGGACGGGGCTACACAGATACGCAGTATTTT. Protein: CASSRGRGYTDTQYF. This rearrangement joins TRBV3-1 to TRBJ2-3; tentatively, D is TRBD1 or TRBD2 (5 bases each). The CDR3 runs 15 residues. CDR1 and CDR2 from the germline V gene are LGHDT and YNNKEL (reference sequence). Trimming removed 4 bases from V and 2 bases from J, with 13 bases in between.

This clonotype came up many times. V usage is TRBV20-1 and J usage is TRBJ2-5; D unclear. Germline-derived CDR1 and CDR2 are DFQATT and SNEGSKA (reference sequence). This CDR3 has 14 amino acids. V lost 2 bases to trimming and J lost 5 bases, with 15 bases between them. CDR3 sequence: CSARSLQVGETQYF. CDR3 coding DNA: TGCAGTGCTAGATCCCTTCAGGTGGGGGAGACCCAGTACTTC.

This clonotype was seen repeatedly, ten times or more. V usage is TRBV24-1 and J usage is TRBJ2-3; possibly TRBD2 for D (6 bases). Germline CDR1 is KGHDR and CDR2 is SFDVKD. This CDR3 region has 14 residues. V lost 3 bases and J 6 bases, leaving 12 bases between the germline ends. CDR3 coding DNA: TGTGCCACCAGTGATCCCGGGAGTGCCGATACGCAGTATTTT. Its protein is CATSDPGSADTQYF.

This clonotype has at least ten counts. V gene TRBV7-9 combines with J gene TRBJ2-5; TRBD2 matches at 7 bases. With V trimmed by 3 bases and J by 5 bases, 12 bases remained unmatched. The CDR3 length is 16 residues. Germline lookup yields CDR1 SEHNR and CDR2 FQNEAQ (reference sequence). The CDR3 here is CASSFPGREKGETQYF. The DNA for the CDR3 is TGTGCCAGCAGCTTCCCAGGGCGGGAGAAAGGCGAGACCCAGTACTTC.

This clonotype was detected many times. V gene TRBV28 combines with J gene TRBJ2-2; D remains ambiguous. From germline, CDR1 is MDHEN and CDR2 SYDVKM. V was trimmed by 5 bases and J by 4 bases, leaving 2 bases between them. The CDR3 has 11 amino acids. The CDR3 bases are TGTGCCAGCAGTACCACCGGGGAGCTGTTTTTT. As protein: CASSTTGELFF. Together with reference TRBV28 and TRBJ2-2, the CDR3 gives the full variable domain: DVKVTQSSRYLVKRTGEKVFLECVQDMDHENMFWYRQDPGLGLRLIYFSYDVKMKEKGDIPEGYSVSREKKERFSLILESASTNQTSMYLCASSTTGELFFGEGSRLTVL.

This clonotype was counted a few times. V is TRBV6-5 and J is TRBJ1-2; no reliable D call. Germline values: CDR1 MNHEY, CDR2 SVGAGI. The CDR3 runs to 14 residues. Between the trimmed V and J ends, which lost 2 bases and 4 bases, there was a span of 11 bases. In DNA form, the CDR3 reads TGTGCCAGCAGTTACCGGGGTCGGGGCTATGGCTACACCTTC. It encodes CASSYRGRGYGYTF.

This clonotype has a count of ten or more. The rearrangement uses TRBV28 and TRBJ1-1; D might be TRBD1 (5 bases). The CDR3 is 15 residues long. Germline V gene data show CDR1 as MDHEN and CDR2 as SYDVKM. V gave up 6 bases and J gave up 4 bases, with 18 bases separating them. The DNA of the CDR3 is TGTGCCAGCAGCCCCGGGACGGCTCAGGGCACTGAAGCTTTCTTT. This translates into CASSPGTAQGTEAFF.

With respect to this clonotype: A much larger clone is a single base away; this may be a read error. The J gene is TRBJ1-1, the V gene TRBV27; the match to TRBD1 covers 8 bases. CDR1 is MNHEY, CDR2 SMNVEV, per germline (reference sequence). This CDR3 has 15 amino acids. J gave up 3 bases and V 5 bases, and 8 bases lay outside the gene matches. CDR3 coding DNA: TGTGCCAGCAGTAAAGCATGGACAGGGCACACTGAAGCTTTCTTT. Its translation: CASSKAWTGHTEAFF.

This clonotype was counted many times. The chain has TRBV7-8 and TRBJ2-7; 10 bases are shared with TRBD1. Unmatched junction bases numbered 9, after V lost 4 bases and J lost 6 bases. The CDR3 loop spans 15 amino acids. Germline lookup yields CDR1 SGHVS and CDR2 FQNEAQ. CDR3 DNA: TGTGCCAGCAGCTCACGAGTAGGGACAGGGGCCGAGCAGTACTTC. Amino acid sequence: CASSSRVGTGAEQYF.

This clonotype came up a few times. Possible read error: a much larger clone is one base away. As the CDR3 is not closed by the conserved phenylalanine or tryptophan, this likely results from a read error. The chain links TRBV6-1 to TRBJ1-2, with 7 bases fitting TRBD1. The germline CDR1 and CDR2 sequences are MNHNS and SASEGT. The CDR3 is made up of 13 amino acids. After removal of 7 bases from V and 4 bases from J, the junction contained 6 bases not matched to a gene. CDR3 in DNA: TGTGCCAGCACAGGGGGGGCCGGCTATGGCTACACCTAC. Translation: CASTGGAGYGYTY.

This clonotype was counted at least ten times. The chain has TRBV2 and TRBJ1-1; D gene uncertain. This CDR3 spans 11 amino acids. The germline CDR1 and CDR2 sequences are SNHLY and FYNNEI. Trimming cost V 7 bases and J 0 bases, with 3 bases left between them. CDR3 nucleotides: TGTGCCAGCATCTTGAACACTGAAGCTTTCTTT. This encodes CASILNTEAFF. The variable domain in full, completed from reference TRBV2 and TRBJ1-1, reads EPEVTQTPSHQVTQMGQEVILRCVPISNHLYFYWYRQILGQKVEFLVSFYNNEISEKSEIFDDQFSVERPDGSNFTLKIRSTKLEDSAMYFCASILNTEAFFGQGTRLTVV.

About this clonotype itself: A single base separates this from a much larger clone, so it may be a read error. The V and J genes are TRBV18 and TRBJ2-4; D is possibly TRBD2 (7 bases). There are 17 residues in the CDR3. Between the trimmed V and J ends, which lost 5 bases and 1 base, there was a span of 18 bases. Germline CDR1 and CDR2: KGHSH and LQKENI. The CDR3, as DNA: TGTGCCAGCTCATGGGTGACGGGGGGCTCCGCCAAAAACATTCAGTACTTC. It specifies CASSWVTGGSAKNIQYF.

The J gene is TRBJ1-2, the V gene TRBV5-6; 9 bases align to TRBD1. Losses at the gene ends were 3 bases for V and 7 bases for J; bases not matched to a gene: 7. CDR1 and CDR2 from the germline V gene are SGHDT and YYEEEE. The CDR3 totals 14 residues. CDR3 nucleotide sequence: TGTGCCAGCAGCTCCGGGACAGGGAGGGTTGGCTACACCTTC. The encoded protein is CASSSGTGRVGYTF.

With regard to this clonotype: One base away lies a much larger clone, so this may be a sequencing read error. The gene calls are TRBV27 and TRBJ1-1; 7 bases are shared with TRBD1. Germline CDR1 and CDR2: MNHEY and SMNVEV (reference sequence). The CDR3 runs 16 residues. CDR3 sequence (DNA): TGTGCCAGCTGCGGGACAGTAGGAATTGGGAACACTGGAGCTTTCTTT. The encoded protein is CASCGTVGIGNTGAFF.

The V gene is TRBV10-3, the J gene TRBJ2-3; the D gene is possibly TRBD1 (6 bases). The CDR3 consists of 15 residues. Trimming cost V 2 bases and J 3 bases, with 12 bases left between them. Germline CDR1 is ENHRY and CDR2 is SYGVKD. The CDR3 nucleotides read TGTGCCATCAGTGAGCCCTACAGGGTAACAGATACGCAGTATTTT. Amino acids: CAISEPYRVTDTQYF.

This clonotype has a count of ten or more. This chain joins TRBV10-3 and TRBJ2-5; no clear D. The length of the CDR3 is 17 residues. Per the germline V gene, CDR1 is ENHRY and CDR2 is SYGVKD. V lost 3 bases to trimming and J lost 1 base, with 18 bases between them. CDR3 amino acids: CAISDQRAIGSQETQYF. The CDR3, as DNA: TGTGCCATCAGTGACCAACGGGCCATAGGGTCCCAAGAGACCCAGTACTTC.